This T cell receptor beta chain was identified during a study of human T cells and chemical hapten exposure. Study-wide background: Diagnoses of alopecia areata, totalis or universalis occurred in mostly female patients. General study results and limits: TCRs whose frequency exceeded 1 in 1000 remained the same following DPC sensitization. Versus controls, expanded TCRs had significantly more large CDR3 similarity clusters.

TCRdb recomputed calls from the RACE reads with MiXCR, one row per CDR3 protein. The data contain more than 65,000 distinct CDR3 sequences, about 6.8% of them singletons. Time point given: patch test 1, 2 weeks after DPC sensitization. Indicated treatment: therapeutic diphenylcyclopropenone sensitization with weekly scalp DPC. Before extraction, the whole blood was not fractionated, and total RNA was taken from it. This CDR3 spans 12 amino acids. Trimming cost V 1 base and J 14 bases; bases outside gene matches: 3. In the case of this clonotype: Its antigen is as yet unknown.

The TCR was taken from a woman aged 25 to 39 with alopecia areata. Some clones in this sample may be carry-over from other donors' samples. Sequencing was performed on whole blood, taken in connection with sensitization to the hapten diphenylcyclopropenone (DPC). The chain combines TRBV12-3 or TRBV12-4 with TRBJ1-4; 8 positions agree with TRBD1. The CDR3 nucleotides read TGTGCCAGCAGTTTAGGGACAGGGCGGCTGTTTTTT. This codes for CASSLGTGRLFF.